This passage covers 22 T cell receptor beta chains from one sample sequenced in a study of blood T cell repertoires in COVID-19. Clones were read by immunoSEQ multiplex PCR, and TCRdb kept only the in-frame ones, dropping some. The sample has some 100,000 clones; roughly 90% are singletons. Sequenced sample: peripheral blood. These receptor sequences come from a human donor in a cohort sampled during active COVID-19.

The chain links TRBV2 to TRBJ2-7; D is perhaps TRBD2 (5 bases). CDR1 is SNHLY and CDR2 is FYNNEI in the germline V gene. The CDR3 consists of 13 residues. Between the trimmed V and J ends, which lost 7 bases and 5 bases, there was a span of 15 bases. The DNA for the CDR3 is TGTGCCAGCACCCCGACTACCCAACACGAGCAGTACTTC. Its protein product is CASTPTTQHEQYF.

The gene calls are TRBV5-4 and TRBJ2-2; D possibly corresponds to TRBD2 (7 bases). Germline V gene lookup returns CDR1 SGHNT and CDR2 YYREEE (reference sequence). Trimming stripped 4 bases from V and 7 bases from J, with 11 bases between. The CDR3 runs 13 residues. The DNA of the CDR3 is TGTGCCAGCAGCCGGGGGGCGGGCGGGGAGCTGTTTTTT. Amino acids: CASSRGAGGELFF.

CDR3 residues: CASRDPGLAGLADTQYF. In DNA, the CDR3 is TGTGCCAGCAGGGATCCGGGACTAGCGGGGCTGGCAGATACGCAGTATTTT. V usage is TRBV27 and J usage is TRBJ2-3; 13 positions match TRBD2. There are 17 residues in the CDR3. Germline CDR1 reads MNHEY; CDR2 reads SMNVEV (reference sequence). The trim removed 6 bases at V and 4 bases at J, leaving 10 bases unmatched.

The chain joins TRBV5-1 to TRBJ1-1, with TRBD1 matching over 7 bases. V shed 0 bases and J 0 bases; nucleotides not matched to a gene: 5. Germline V gives CDR1 SGHRS, CDR2 YFSETQ. CDR3 length equals 16 residues. In nucleotides, the CDR3 is TGCGCCAGCAGCTTGGATTTGGGACAGCTGAACACTGAAGCTTTCTTT. Translated: CASSLDLGQLNTEAFF.

The chain recombines TRBV7-9 with TRBJ2-5, with D maybe TRBD1 (6 bases). Trimming stripped 7 bases from V and 5 bases from J, with 17 bases between. The CDR3 runs 14 residues. The germline CDR1 and CDR2 sequences are SEHNR and FQNEAQ (reference sequence). The DNA of the CDR3 is TGTGCCAGCAACGAAAAGACAGGCGGGGAGACCCAGTACTTC. Residues: CASNEKTGGETQYF.

The chain carries TRBV7-9 and TRBJ2-1; D is perhaps TRBD2 (6 bases). Trimming stripped 2 bases from V and 12 bases from J, with 14 bases between. The CDR3 has 13 amino acids. CDR1 is SEHNR, CDR2 FQNEAQ, per germline (reference sequence). In nucleotides, the CDR3 is TGTGCCAGCAGCTTAATAGCGGAACAAAGGCAGTTCTTC. Its protein is CASSLIAEQRQFF.

The chain employs TRBV2 and TRBJ2-7, with D possibly being TRBD1 (5 bases). The germline CDR1 and CDR2 sequences are SNHLY and FYNNEI. The length of the CDR3 is 14 residues. With 4 bases removed from V and 3 bases from J, the gap between germline ends came to 13 bases. CDR3 amino acids: CASSGGRRDYEQYF. In nucleotides, the CDR3 is TGTGCCAGCAGTGGGGGCAGGAGAGACTACGAGCAGTACTTC.

V is TRBV28 and J is TRBJ2-1; 7 nucleotides line up with TRBD1. Germline CDR1 is MDHEN and CDR2 is SYDVKM. V was pared by 7 bases and J by 3 bases, with 12 bases of the junction left unmatched. CDR3 length: 16 residues. In DNA form, the CDR3 reads TGTGCCAGCAACACCTTCGGGACAGAGGACTACAATGAGCAGTTCTTC. It translates to CASNTFGTEDYNEQFF. Full variable domain (rest looked up from reference TRBV28 and TRBJ2-1): DVKVTQSSRYLVKRTGEKVFLECVQDMDHENMFWYRQDPGLGLRLIYFSYDVKMKEKGDIPEGYSVSREKKERFSLILESASTNQTSMYLCASNTFGTEDYNEQFFGPGTRLTVL.

The rearrangement links TRBV4-1 to TRBJ1-4, with TRBD1 identical over 9 bases. This CDR3 region has 18 residues. Trimming cost V 1 base and J 2 bases; bases outside gene matches: 8. Per the germline V gene, CDR1 is MGHRA and CDR2 is YSYEKL. The CDR3 region has the DNA TGCGCCAGCAGCCAAGGGGAAGGACAGGGGCCGACTAATGAAAAACTGTTTTTT. Amino acid sequence: CASSQGEGQGPTNEKLFF.

As concerns this clone: One end of the junction fails to match germline, which may point to a read error. The genes are TRBV10-3 and TRBJ2-7; 7 bases are a match to TRBD1. The CDR3 is 16 amino acids. The germline gives CDR1 ENHRY, CDR2 SYGVKD. CDR3 coding DNA: TGTGCCATCTGTGAGTCAGGGCAGGGGGACCCCTACGAGCAGTACTTC. Its translation: CAICESGQGDPYEQYF.

The V call is TRBV2, the J call TRBJ2-3; D unclear. The length of the CDR3 is 14 residues. With 6 bases removed from V and 0 bases from J, the gap between germline ends came to 10 bases. CDR1 SNHLY and CDR2 FYNNEI come from the germline V gene. DNA of the CDR3: TGTGCCAGCAGAGTGGCGGTTAGCACAGATACGCAGTATTTT. Its protein is CASRVAVSTDTQYF.

The chain links TRBV4-2 to TRBJ2-4; TRBD1 aligns across 9 bases. Germline V lookup: CDR1 LGHNA, CDR2 YNFKEQ. The V and J ends lost 2 bases and 7 bases, in that order; junction bases with no gene match: 9. The CDR3 is 16 residues long. Written as DNA, the CDR3 is TGTGCCAGCAGCCAACGTCCGGGACAGGGTATTAACATTCAGTACTTC. Protein sequence: CASSQRPGQGINIQYF.

This chain links TRBV6-5 with TRBJ1-4; maybe TRBD1 (6 bases). Germline CDR1 and CDR2: MNHEY and SVGAGI. The CDR3 runs to 16 residues. V was cut by 0 bases and J by 7 bases, with 15 bases left in between. In nucleotides, the CDR3 is TGTGCCAGCAGTTACTCATGGACAGCAAAGGGTGAAAAACTGTTTTTT. Its translation: CASSYSWTAKGEKLFF.

The chain couples TRBV19 to TRBJ1-5, with 9 bases lining up with TRBD1. Germline V gives CDR1 LNHDA, CDR2 SQIVND (reference sequence). This CDR3 is 15 amino acids long. The V gene end was trimmed by 4 bases and the J gene end by 4 bases; junction bases not matched to a gene: 5. The chain's CDR3 is CASSRDRERNQPQHF. For the CDR3, the DNA is TGTGCCAGTAGTAGGGACAGGGAAAGGAATCAGCCCCAGCATTTT.

The chain recombines TRBV24-1 with TRBJ1-2; D not resolved. CDR3 length: 13 residues. Trimming left V 7 bases short and J 7 bases short, with 15 bases between. The V gene's germline CDR1 is KGHDR and CDR2 SFDVKD. The CDR3 DNA sequence: TGTGCCACCAGCCAGAGGGATGTACGTGGCTACACCTTC. Its protein is CATSQRDVRGYTF.

This chain links TRBV6-5 with TRBJ2-5; perhaps TRBD1 as D (5 bases). Germline V gene sequence: CDR1 MNHEY, CDR2 SVGAGI. V was pared by 7 bases and J by 5 bases, with 20 bases between. This CDR3 region has 15 residues. CDR3 nucleotides: TGTGCCAGCATTAACACCCAGGGTTTACAGGAGACCCAGTACTTC. It specifies CASINTQGLQETQYF.

The chain couples TRBV28 to TRBJ1-2; tentative D call: TRBD1 (5 bases). The germline V gene has CDR1 MDHEN and CDR2 SYDVKM. The V gene lost 2 bases and the J gene lost 2 bases, with 9 bases spanning the gap. The CDR3 is 14 residues long. CDR3 bases: TGTGCCAGCAGTTTAGGGGGGAACAACTATGGCTACACCTTC. This codes for CASSLGGNNYGYTF.

This clone was recorded a few times. The rearrangement links TRBV11-2 to TRBJ1-4, with TRBD1 as a possible D gene (5 bases). This CDR3 is built from 15 residues. From germline, CDR1 is SGHAT and CDR2 FQNNGV. V was shortened by 2 bases and J by 7 bases, with 14 bases between the two germline ends. As DNA, the CDR3 is TGTGCCAGCAGCTTACGGACCGATAGGGGTGAAAAACTGTTTTTT. Translating it yields CASSLRTDRGEKLFF.

The chain recombines TRBV19 with TRBJ1-2; tentative D call: TRBD1 (5 bases). The CDR3 is made up of 15 amino acids. Between the trimmed V and J ends, which lost 4 bases and 0 bases, there was a span of 12 bases. The germline V gene has CDR1 LNHDA and CDR2 SQIVND (reference sequence). The CDR3 here is CASSKSGMTNYGYTF. The CDR3 DNA reads as TGTGCCAGTAGTAAATCAGGGATGACTAACTATGGCTACACCTTC. Full variable domain (outside the CDR3, taken from reference TRBV19 and TRBJ1-2): DGGITQSPKYLFRKEGQNVTLSCEQNLNHDAMYWYRQDPGQGLRLIYYSQIVNDFQKGDIAEGYSVSREKKESFPLTVTSAQKNPTAFYLCASSKSGMTNYGYTFGSGTRLTVV.

This sequence joins TRBV15 and TRBJ2-5; TRBD1 might be the D (6 bases). Between the trimmed V and J ends, which lost 1 base and 0 bases, there was a span of 9 bases. This CDR3 region has 15 residues. CDR1 is LNHNV, CDR2 YYDKDF, per germline (reference sequence). CDR3 loop: CATSRVDRHQETQYF. As DNA, the CDR3 is TGTGCCACCAGCAGAGTAGACAGGCACCAAGAGACCCAGTACTTC.

This rearrangement joins TRBV11-2 to TRBJ1-6; D is possibly TRBD1 (6 bases). V lost 1 base and J 5 bases, leaving 9 bases between the germline ends. Germline CDR1 SGHAT, CDR2 FQNNGV. The CDR3 loop spans 15 amino acids. CDR3 coding DNA: TGTGCCAGCAGCTTAGTTGGACAGCATAATTCACCCCTCCACTTT. As protein: CASSLVGQHNSPLHF.

This chain joins TRBV6-6 and TRBJ2-5, with D tentatively TRBD1 (6 bases). The CDR3 extends over 14 amino acids. Germline V gene data show CDR1 as MNHNY and CDR2 as SVGAGI (reference sequence). V gave up 4 bases and J gave up 1 base, with 10 bases separating them. The CDR3 is CASSFDRLQETQYF. Here the CDR3 DNA reads TGTGCCAGCAGTTTCGACAGGCTCCAAGAGACCCAGTACTTC.